This paragraph covers one T cell receptor (beta chain) sequence. Its antigen is undetermined. A single base separates this from a much larger clone, so it may be a read error. This sample stems from a study of read filtering for tumor transcriptome and immune sequencing. Overall study: Per sample, TCR-region reads ranged about 4 to 10.27 million by IR-seq, about 75 to 1273 by RNA-seq. Study outcomes and limitations: The sorted CD138-negative fraction was a mixed bone marrow immune population, not purified T cells.

Molecular barcoded adaptors covering alpha/delta and beta/gamma chains were used on about 390 ng RNA. TCRdb reprocessed the reads via MiXCR and lists one record per CDR3 protein. The table has about 48,000 distinct CDR3 sequences, around 20% seen once. The CDR3 covers 15 residues. Trimming left V 1 base short and J 6 bases short, with 12 bases between. CDR1 SGHAT and CDR2 FQNNGV come from the germline V gene. The J gene is TRBJ2-2, the V gene TRBV11-2; TRBD1 is a possible D gene (6 bases). Sequenced material: a population of CD138-negative cells sorted from bone marrow. The TCR comes from a donor at least 40 years old with multiple myeloma. CDR3 sequence reads: CASSLVGQGPGELFF. The CDR3 DNA follows: TGTGCCAGCAGCTTAGTTGGCCAGGGGCCCGGGGAGCTGTTTTTT.